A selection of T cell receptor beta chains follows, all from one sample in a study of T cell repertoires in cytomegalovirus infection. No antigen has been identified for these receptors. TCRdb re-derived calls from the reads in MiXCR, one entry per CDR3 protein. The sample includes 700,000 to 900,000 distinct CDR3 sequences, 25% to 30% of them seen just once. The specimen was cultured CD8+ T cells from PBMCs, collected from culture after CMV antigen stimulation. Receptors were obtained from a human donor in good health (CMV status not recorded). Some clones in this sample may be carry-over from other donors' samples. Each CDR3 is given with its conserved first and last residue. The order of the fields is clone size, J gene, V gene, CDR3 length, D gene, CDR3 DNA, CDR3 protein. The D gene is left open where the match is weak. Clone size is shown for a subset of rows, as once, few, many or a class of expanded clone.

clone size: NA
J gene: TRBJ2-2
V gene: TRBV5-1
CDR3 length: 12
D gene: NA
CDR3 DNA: TGCGCCAGCAGACTGAATTCCGGGGAGCTGTTTTTT
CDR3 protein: CASRLNSGELFF

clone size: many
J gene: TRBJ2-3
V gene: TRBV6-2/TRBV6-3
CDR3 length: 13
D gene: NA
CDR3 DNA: TGTGCCAGCAGTTACTCCTCGGGAGATACGCAGTATTTT
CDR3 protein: CASSYSSGDTQYF

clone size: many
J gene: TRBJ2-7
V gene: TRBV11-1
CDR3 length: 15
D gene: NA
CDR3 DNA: TGTGCCAGCAGCTTCGGTGACGGGCCTTACTACGAGCAGTACTTC
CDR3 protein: CASSFGDGPYYEQYF

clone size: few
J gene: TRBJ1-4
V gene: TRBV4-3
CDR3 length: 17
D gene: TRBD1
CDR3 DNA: TGCGCCAGCAGCCAAGCAATGGGGGACAGGACAGCTGAAAAACTGTTTTTT
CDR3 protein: CASSQAMGDRTAEKLFF

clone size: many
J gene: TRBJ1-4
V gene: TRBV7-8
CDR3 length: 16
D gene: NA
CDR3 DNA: TGTGCCAGCAGCCAGGCGGACAGTCCCCTCTCTAGAAAACTGTTTTTT
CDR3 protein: CASSQADSPLSRKLFF

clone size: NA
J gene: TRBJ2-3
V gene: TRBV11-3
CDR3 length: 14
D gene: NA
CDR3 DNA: TGTGCCAGCAGCCCCCCGGGGGACCGTTTAGCGCAGTATTTT
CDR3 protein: CASSPPGDRLAQYF

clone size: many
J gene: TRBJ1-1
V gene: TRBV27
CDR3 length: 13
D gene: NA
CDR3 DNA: TGTGCCAGCAGCTTTGGGTTGAACACTGAAGCTTTCTTT
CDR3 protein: CASSFGLNTEAFF

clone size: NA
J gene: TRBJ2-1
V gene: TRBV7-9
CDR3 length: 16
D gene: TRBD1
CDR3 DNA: TGTGCCAGCAGCAACCTGGACAGGGGGCCTTACAATGAGCAGTTCTTC
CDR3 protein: CASSNLDRGPYNEQFF

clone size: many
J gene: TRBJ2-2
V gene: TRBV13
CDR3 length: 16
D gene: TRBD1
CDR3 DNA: TGTGCCAGCAGTACCCGGGACAGATTGAACACCGGGGAGCTGTTTTTT
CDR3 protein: CASSTRDRLNTGELFF

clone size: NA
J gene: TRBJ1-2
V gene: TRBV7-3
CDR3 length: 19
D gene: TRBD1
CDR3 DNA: TGTGCCAGCAGCTTAACTCGTCGTTTGAAGGGACAGGGAAACTATGGCTACACCTTC
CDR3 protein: CASSLTRRLKGQGNYGYTF

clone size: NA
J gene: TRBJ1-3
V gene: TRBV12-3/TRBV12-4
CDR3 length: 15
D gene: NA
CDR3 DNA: TGTGCCAGCAGTTCCCAGGGGCCCGATACGGACACCATATATTTT
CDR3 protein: CASSSQGPDTDTIYF

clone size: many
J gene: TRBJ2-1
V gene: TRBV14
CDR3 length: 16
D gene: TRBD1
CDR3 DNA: TGTGCCAGCAGCCAACCGGGACAGGGGGCCTACAATGAGCAGTTCTTC
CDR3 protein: CASSQPGQGAYNEQFF

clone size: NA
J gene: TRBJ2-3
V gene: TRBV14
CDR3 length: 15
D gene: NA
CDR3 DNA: TGTGCCAGCAGCCAAGAAGGGGGGGCTGCAGATACGCAGTATTTT
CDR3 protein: CASSQEGGAADTQYF

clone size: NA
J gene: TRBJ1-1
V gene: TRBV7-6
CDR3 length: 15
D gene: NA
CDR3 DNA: TGTGCCAGCAGCTCCCCCCAAAGGGCTGGCACTGAAGCTTTCTTT
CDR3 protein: CASSSPQRAGTEAFF

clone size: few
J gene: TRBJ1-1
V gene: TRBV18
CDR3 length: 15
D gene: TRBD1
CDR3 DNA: TGTGCCAGCTCATCCCGACAGGGTGAGAACACTGAAGCTTTCTTT
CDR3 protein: CASSSRQGENTEAFF

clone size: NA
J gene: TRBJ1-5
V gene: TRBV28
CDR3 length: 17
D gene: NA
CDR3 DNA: TGTGCCAGCAGGCGGGGAGGGGCAGCTTATAGCAATCAGCCCCAGCATTTT
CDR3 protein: CASRRGGAAYSNQPQHF

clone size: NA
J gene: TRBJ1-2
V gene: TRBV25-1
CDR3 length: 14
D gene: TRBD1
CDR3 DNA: TGTGCCAGCAGCCCAATGGACAGGGTGGATGGCTACACCTTC
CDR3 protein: CASSPMDRVDGYTF

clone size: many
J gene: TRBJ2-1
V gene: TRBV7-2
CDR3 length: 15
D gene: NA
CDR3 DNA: TGTGCCAGCAGCTCCGGGTTGTTGGGGCGCAATGAGCAGTTCTTC
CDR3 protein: CASSSGLLGRNEQFF

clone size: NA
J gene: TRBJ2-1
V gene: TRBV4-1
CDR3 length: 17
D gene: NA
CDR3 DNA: TGCGCCAGCAGCCAACTACGGACCGGGGGCGATTACAATGAGCAGTTCTTC
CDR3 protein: CASSQLRTGGDYNEQFF

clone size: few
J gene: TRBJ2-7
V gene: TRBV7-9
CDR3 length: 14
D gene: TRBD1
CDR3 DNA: TGTGCCAGCAGCTCCCGGGACAGCAAGTACGAGCAGTACTTC
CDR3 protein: CASSSRDSKYEQYF

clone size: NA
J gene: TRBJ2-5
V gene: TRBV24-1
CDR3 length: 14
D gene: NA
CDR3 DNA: TGTGCCACCAGTGAGGGGGGCACTGGAGAGACCCAGTACTTC
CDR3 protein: CATSEGGTGETQYF

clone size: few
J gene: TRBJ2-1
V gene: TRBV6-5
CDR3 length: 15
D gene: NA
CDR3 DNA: TGTGCCAGCAGTTACCAGGGAAACCCCTACAATGAGCAGTTCTTC
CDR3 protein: CASSYQGNPYNEQFF

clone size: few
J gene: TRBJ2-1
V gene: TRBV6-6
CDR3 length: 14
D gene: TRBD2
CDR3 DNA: TGTGCCAGCAGTAACCCGGGGGGGCGGGGTGAGCAGTTCTTC
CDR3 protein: CASSNPGGRGEQFF

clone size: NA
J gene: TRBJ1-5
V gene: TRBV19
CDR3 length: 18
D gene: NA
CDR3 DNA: TGTGCCAGTAGTATTGGACATCAGATGACACCTGGCAATCAGCCCCAGCATTTT
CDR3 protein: CASSIGHQMTPGNQPQHF

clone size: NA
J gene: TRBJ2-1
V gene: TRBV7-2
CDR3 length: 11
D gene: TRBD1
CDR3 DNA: TGTGCCAGCAGCCTAGGGGGGACAGGGGTCTTC
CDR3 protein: CASSLGGTGVF

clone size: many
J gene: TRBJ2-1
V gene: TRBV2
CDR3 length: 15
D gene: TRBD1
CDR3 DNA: TGTGCCAGCAGTCCCGGGACAGGGTTCTACAATGAGCAGTTCTTC
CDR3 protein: CASSPGTGFYNEQFF

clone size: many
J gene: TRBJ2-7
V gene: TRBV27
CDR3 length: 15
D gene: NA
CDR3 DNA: TGTGCCAGCAGTTCACCCAGAGGGCGCATCAACGAGCAGTACTTC
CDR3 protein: CASSSPRGRINEQYF

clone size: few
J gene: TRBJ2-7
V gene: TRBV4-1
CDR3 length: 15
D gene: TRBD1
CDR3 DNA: TGCGCCAGCAGCGCTCGGGACAGGGGGTCCTACGAGCAGTACTTC
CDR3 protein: CASSARDRGSYEQYF

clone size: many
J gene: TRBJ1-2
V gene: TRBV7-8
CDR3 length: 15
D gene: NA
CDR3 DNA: TGTGCCAGCAGCTTAATTCAGGCGTCCAGTTATGGCTACACCTTC
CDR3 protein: CASSLIQASSYGYTF

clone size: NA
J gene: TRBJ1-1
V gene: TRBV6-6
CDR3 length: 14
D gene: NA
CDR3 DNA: TGTGCCAGCAGGGCCCGCAGCATGAACACTGAAGCTTTCTTT
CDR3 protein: CASRARSMNTEAFF

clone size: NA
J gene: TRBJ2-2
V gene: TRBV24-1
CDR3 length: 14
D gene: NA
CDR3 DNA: TGTGCCACCAGTGATTTTGCCAACACCGGGGAGCTGTTTTTT
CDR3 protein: CATSDFANTGELFF

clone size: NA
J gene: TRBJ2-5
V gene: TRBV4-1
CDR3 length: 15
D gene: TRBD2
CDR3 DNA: TGTGCCAGCAGCCGACGCCCTAGCGGGGATGAGACCCAGTACTTC
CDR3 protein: CASSRRPSGDETQYF

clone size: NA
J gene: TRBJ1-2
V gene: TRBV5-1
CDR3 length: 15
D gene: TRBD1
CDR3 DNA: TGCGCCAGCAGCCCTCAACCGGGACAGCTATATGGCTACACCTTC
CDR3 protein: CASSPQPGQLYGYTF

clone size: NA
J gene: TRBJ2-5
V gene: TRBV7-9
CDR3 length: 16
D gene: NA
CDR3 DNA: TGTGCCAGCAGCCTACGGCAAGGGGCCCCACAAGAGACCCAGTACTTC
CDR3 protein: CASSLRQGAPQETQYF

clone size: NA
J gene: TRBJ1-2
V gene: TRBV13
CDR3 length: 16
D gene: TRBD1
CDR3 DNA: TGTGCCAGCAGCTCGACCCGAAGACAGGGACCCGGCACCTACACCTTC
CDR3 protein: CASSSTRRQGPGTYTF

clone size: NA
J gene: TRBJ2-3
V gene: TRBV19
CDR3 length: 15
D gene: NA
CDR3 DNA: TGTGCCAGTAGTATTCCGGGACCAAAAGGAGATACGCAGTATTTT
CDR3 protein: CASSIPGPKGDTQYF

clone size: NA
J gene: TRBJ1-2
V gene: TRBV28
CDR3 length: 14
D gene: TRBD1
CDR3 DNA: TGTGCCAGCAGTTTATTGACAGGGGGCTGGGGCTACACCTTC
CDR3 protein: CASSLLTGGWGYTF

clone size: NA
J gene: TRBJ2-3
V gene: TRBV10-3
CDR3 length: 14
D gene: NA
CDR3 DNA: TGTGCCATCACTCCCGGACAGTCAACAGATACGCAGTATTTT
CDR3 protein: CAITPGQSTDTQYF

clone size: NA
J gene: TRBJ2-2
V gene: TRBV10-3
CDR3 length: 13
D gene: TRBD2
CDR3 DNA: TGTGCCATGAGGACTAGCGGGGACGGGGAGCTGTTTTTT
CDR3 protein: CAMRTSGDGELFF

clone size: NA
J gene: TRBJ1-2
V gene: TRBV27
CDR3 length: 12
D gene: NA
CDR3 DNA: TGTGCCAGCAGTTTACCGGGCCTTGGCTACACCTTC
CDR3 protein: CASSLPGLGYTF

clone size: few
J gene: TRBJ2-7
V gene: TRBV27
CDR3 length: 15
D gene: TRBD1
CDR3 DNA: TGTGCCAGCAGTTTTACCGGGACAGGGAACTACGAGCAGTACTTC
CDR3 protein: CASSFTGTGNYEQYF

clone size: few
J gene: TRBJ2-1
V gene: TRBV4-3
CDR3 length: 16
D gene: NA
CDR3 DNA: TGCGCCAGCAGCCTGGACTGGACAGAAAGAAACAATGAGCAGTTCTTC
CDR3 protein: CASSLDWTERNNEQFF

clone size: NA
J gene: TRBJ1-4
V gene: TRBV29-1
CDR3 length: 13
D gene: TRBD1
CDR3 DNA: TGCAGCGTTTCGACAGGGGGCACTGAAAAACTGTTTTTT
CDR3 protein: CSVSTGGTEKLFF

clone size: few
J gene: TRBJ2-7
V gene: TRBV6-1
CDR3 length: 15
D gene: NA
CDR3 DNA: TGTGCCAGCAGACCCACAGGGGGGGCTTCCTACGAGCAGTACTTC
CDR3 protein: CASRPTGGASYEQYF

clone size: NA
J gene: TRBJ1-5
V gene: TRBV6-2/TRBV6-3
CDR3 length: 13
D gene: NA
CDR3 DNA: TGTGCCAGCAGTTGGACGGAAGATCAGCCCCAGCATTTT
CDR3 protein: CASSWTEDQPQHF

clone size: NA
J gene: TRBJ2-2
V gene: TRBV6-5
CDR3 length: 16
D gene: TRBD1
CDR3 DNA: TGTGCCAGCAGTGTTGGGACAGGGGGCAGAACCGGGGAGCTGTTTTTT
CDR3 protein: CASSVGTGGRTGELFF

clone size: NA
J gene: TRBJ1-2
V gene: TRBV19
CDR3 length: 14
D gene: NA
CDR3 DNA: TGTGCCAGTAGTATCCCGGACTTCTTCGGAGGCTACACCTTC
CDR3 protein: CASSIPDFFGGYTF

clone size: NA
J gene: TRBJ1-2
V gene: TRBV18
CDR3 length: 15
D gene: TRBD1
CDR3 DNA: TGTGCCAGCTCATCCCCCCAGGGGGCGAACTATGGCTACACCTTC
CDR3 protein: CASSSPQGANYGYTF

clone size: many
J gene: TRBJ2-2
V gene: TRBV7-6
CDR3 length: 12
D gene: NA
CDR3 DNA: TGTGCCAGCAGCCCAGCGACCGGGGAGCTGTTTTTT
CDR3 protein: CASSPATGELFF